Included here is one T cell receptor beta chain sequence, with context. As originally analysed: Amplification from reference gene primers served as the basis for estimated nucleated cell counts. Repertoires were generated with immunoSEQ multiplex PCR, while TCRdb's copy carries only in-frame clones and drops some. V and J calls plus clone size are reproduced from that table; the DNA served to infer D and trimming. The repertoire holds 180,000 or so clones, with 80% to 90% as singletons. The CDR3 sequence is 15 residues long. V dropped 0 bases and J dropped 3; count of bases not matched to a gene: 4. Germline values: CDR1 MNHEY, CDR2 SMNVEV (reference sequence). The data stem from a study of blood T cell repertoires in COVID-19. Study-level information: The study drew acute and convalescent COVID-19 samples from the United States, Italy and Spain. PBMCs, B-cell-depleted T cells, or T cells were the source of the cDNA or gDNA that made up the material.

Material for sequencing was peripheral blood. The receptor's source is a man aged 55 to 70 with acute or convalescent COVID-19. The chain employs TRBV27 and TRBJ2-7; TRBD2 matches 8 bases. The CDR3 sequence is CASSLSSGGGYEQYF. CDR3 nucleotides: TGTGCCAGCAGTTTATCGTCCGGGGGGGGCTACGAGCAGTACTTC.